Below, one TCR beta chain is given with its context. The entry originates in a study of T cell responses to AZD1222 COVID-19 vaccine. Deletions cut 6 bases from V and 4 bases from J, with 14 bases between. The CDR3 totals 14 residues. CDR1 MRHNA and CDR2 SNTAGT come from the germline V gene. The data were produced by immunoSEQ multiplex PCR, yet TCRdb's version contains in-frame clones alone and is incomplete. The repertoire holds some 110,000 clones, with more than 70% as singletons. This chain joins TRBV6-4 and TRBJ2-3; the D gene could be TRBD1 or TRBD2 (5 bases each). The sample was peripheral blood, taken 28 days after the second AZD1222 dose. The receptor's source is an adult who received the AZD1222 COVID-19 vaccine. DNA of the CDR3: TGTGCCAGCAGACGGGACGTAAATTCAGATACGCAGTATTTT. Translated: CASRRDVNSDTQYF.